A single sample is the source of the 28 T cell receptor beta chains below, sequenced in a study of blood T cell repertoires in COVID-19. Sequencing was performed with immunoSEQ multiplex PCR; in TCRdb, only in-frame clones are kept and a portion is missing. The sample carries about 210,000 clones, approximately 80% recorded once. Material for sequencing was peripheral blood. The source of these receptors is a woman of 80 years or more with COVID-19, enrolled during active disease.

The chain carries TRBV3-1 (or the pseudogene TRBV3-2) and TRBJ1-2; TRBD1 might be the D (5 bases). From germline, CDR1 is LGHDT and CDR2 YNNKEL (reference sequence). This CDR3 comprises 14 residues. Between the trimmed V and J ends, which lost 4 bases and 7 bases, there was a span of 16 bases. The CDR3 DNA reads TGTGCCAGCAGCCCGGCCCGCAGGGCGGCTGGCTACACCTTC. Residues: CASSPARRAAGYTF.

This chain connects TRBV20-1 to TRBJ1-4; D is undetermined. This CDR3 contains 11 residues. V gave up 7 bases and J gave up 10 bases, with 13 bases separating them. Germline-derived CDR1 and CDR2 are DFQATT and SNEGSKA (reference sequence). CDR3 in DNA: TGCAGTGTCTCACGGAGCGGAAAACTGTTTTTT. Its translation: CSVSRSGKLFF.

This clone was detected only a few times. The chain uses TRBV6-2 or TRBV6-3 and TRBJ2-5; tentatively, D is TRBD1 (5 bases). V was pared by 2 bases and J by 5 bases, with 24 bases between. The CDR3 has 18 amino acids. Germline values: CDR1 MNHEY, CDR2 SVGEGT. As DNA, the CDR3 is TGTGCCAGCAGTTACGGGCAGAGACGGGTAGCAGGGTGGGAGACCCAGTACTTC. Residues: CASSYGQRRVAGWETQYF.

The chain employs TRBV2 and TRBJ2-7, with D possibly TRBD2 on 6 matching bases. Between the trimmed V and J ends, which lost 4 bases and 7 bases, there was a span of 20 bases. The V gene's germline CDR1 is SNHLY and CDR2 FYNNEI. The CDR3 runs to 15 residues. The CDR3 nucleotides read TGTGCCAGCAGTGCAACCGGGAGACTAGGTAGGGAGCAGTACTTC. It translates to CASSATGRLGREQYF.

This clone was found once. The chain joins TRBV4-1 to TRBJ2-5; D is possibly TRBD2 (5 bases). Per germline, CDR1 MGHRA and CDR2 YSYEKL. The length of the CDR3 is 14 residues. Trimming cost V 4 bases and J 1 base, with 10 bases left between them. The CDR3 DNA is TGCGCCAGCAGCCGTCTAGCCAGCCAAGAGACCCAGTACTTC. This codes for CASSRLASQETQYF.

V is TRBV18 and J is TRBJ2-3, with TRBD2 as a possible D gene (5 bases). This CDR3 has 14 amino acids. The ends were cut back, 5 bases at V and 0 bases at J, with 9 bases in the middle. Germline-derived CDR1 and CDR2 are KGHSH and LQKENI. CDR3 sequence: CASSSPGSTDTQYF. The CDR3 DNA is TGTGCCAGCTCATCGCCGGGGAGCACAGATACGCAGTATTTT. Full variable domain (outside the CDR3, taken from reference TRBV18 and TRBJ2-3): NAGVMQNPRHLVRRRGQEARLRCSPMKGHSHVYWYRQLPEEGLKFMVYLQKENIIDESGMPKERFSAEFPKEGPSILRIQQVVRGDSAAYFCASSSPGSTDTQYFGPGTRLTVL.

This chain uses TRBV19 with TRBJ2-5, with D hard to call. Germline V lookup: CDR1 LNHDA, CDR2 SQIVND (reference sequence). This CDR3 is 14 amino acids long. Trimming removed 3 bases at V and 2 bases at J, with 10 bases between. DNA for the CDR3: TGTGCCAGTAGTATGACCAGCGTTCAAGAGACCCAGTACTTC. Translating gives CASSMTSVQETQYF.

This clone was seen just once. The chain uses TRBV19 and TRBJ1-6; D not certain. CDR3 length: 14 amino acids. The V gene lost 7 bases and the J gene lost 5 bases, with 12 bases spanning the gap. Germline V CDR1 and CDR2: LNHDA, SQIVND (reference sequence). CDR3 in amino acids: CASKVSTDNSPLHF. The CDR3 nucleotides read TGTGCCAGTAAGGTCTCTACAGATAATTCACCCCTCCACTTT.

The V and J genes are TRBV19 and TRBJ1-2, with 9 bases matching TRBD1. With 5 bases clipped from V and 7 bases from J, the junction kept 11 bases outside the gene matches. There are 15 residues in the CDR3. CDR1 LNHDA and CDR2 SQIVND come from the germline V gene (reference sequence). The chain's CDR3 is CASSRLGTGLAGYTF. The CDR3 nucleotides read TGTGCCAGTAGTCGCCTCGGGACAGGGCTCGCTGGCTACACCTTC.

The CDR3 nucleotides are TGTGCCAGCAGTCAGGATCTGCGGGGGGGCCAGGTTAGGCAGTATTTT. Translated, it gives CASSQDLRGGQVRQYF. The chain links TRBV5-4 to TRBJ2-3; 9 nucleotides agree with TRBD2. Unmatched junction bases numbered 18, after V lost 5 bases and J lost 11 bases. This CDR3 contains 16 residues. Germline assignment: CDR1 SGHNT and CDR2 YYREEE (reference sequence).

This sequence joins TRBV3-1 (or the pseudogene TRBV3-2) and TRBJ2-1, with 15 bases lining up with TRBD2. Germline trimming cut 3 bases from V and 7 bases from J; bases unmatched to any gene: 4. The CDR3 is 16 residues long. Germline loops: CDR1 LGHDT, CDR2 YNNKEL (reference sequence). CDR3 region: CASSHTGTSGRNEQFF. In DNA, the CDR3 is TGTGCCAGCAGCCACACCGGGACTAGCGGGAGGAATGAGCAGTTCTTC.

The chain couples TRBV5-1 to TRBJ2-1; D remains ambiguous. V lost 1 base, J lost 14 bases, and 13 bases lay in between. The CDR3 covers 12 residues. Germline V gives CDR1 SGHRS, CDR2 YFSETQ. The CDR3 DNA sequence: TGCGCCAGCAGCTTGAATCAGCGCGCGGAGTTCTTC. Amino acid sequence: CASSLNQRAEFF.

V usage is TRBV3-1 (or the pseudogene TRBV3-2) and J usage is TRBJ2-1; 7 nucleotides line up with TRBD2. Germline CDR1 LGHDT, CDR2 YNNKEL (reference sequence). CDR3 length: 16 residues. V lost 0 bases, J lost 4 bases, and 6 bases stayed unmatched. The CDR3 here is CASSQDRGSRYNEQFF. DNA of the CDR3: TGTGCCAGCAGCCAAGATCGCGGGAGCAGATACAATGAGCAGTTCTTC.

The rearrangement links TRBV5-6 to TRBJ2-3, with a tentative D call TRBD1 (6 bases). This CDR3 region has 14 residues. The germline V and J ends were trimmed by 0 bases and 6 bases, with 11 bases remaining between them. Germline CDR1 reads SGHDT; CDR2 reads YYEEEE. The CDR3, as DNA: TGTGCCAGCAGCTTGGATCCCCAGGGGGATACGCAGTATTTT. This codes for CASSLDPQGDTQYF.

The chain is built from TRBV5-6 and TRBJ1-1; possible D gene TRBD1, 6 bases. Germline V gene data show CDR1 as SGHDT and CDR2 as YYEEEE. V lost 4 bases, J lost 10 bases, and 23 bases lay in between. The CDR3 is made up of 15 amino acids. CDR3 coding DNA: TGTGCCAGCAGCCGGACAGTTGAATTTTTAGAGGCAGCTTTCTTT. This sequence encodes CASSRTVEFLEAAFF.

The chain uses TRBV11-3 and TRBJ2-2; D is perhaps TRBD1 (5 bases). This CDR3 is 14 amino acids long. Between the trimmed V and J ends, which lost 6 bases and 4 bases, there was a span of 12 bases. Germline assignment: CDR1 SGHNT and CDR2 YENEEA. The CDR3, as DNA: TGTGCCAGCAGTGTGGGCAGGGTCACCGGGGAGCTGTTTTTT. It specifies CASSVGRVTGELFF.

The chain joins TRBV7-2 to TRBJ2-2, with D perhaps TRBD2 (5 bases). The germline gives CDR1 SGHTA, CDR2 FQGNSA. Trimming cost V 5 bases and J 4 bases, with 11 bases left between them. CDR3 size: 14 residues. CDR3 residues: CASSPRSGTGELFF. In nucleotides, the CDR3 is TGTGCCAGCAGCCCGAGAAGCGGCACCGGGGAGCTGTTTTTT.

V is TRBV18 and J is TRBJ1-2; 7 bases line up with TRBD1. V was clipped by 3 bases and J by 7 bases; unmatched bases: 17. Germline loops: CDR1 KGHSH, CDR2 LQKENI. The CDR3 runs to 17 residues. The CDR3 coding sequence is TGTGCCAGCTCACCTTCCGACAGGGAAGGCCGGTTTAGTGGCTACACCTTC. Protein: CASSPSDREGRFSGYTF.

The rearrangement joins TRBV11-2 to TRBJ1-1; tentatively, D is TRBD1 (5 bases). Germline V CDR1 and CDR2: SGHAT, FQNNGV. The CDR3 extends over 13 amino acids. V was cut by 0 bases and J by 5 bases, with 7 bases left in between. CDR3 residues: CASSLDRQTEAFF. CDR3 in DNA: TGTGCCAGCAGCTTAGATCGACAGACTGAAGCTTTCTTT. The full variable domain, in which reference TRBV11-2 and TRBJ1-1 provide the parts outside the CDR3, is EAGVAQSPRYKIIEKRQSVAFWCNPISGHATLYWYQQILGQGPKLLIQFQNNGVVDDSQLPKDRFSAERLKGVDSTLKIQPAKLEDSAVYLCASSLDRQTEAFFGQGTRLTVV.

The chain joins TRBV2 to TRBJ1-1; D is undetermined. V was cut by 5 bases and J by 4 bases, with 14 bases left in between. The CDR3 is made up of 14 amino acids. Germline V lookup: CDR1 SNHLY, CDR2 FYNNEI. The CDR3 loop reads CASSSSQWATEAFF. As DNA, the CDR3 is TGTGCCAGCAGTAGCTCACAGTGGGCCACTGAAGCTTTCTTT.

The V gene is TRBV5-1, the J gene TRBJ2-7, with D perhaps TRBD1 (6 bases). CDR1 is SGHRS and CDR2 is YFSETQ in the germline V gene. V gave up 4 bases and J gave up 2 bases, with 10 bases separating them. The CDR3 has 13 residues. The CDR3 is CASSKRTAYEQYF. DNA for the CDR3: TGCGCCAGCAGCAAACGGACAGCCTACGAGCAGTACTTC.

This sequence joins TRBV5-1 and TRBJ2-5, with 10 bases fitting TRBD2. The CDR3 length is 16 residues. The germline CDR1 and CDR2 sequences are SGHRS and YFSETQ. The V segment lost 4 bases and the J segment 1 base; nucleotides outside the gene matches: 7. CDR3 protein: CASSILAGTTQETQYF. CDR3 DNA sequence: TGCGCCAGCAGCATACTAGCGGGGACTACCCAAGAGACCCAGTACTTC. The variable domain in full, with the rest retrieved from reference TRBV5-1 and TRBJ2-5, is KAGVTQTPRYLIKTRGQQVTLSCSPISGHRSVSWYQQTPGQGLQFLFEYFSETQRNKGNFPGRFSGRQFSNSRSEMNVSTLELGDSALYLCASSILAGTTQETQYFGPGTRLLVL.

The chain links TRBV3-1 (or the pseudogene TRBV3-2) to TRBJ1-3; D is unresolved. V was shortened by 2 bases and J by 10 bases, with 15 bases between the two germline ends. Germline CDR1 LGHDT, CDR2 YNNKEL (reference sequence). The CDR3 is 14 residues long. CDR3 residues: CASSQSGAGTTIYF. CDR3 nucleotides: TGTGCCAGCAGCCAATCCGGAGCCGGAACAACCATATATTTT.

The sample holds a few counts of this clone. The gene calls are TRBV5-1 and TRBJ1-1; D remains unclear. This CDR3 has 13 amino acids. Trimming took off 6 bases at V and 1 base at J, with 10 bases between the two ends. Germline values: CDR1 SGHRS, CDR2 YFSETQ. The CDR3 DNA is TGCGCCAGCAACCCGGCAGGGAACACTGAAGCTTTCTTT. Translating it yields CASNPAGNTEAFF. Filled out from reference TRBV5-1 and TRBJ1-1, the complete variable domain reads KAGVTQTPRYLIKTRGQQVTLSCSPISGHRSVSWYQQTPGQGLQFLFEYFSETQRNKGNFPGRFSGRQFSNSRSEMNVSTLELGDSALYLCASNPAGNTEAFFGQGTRLTVV.

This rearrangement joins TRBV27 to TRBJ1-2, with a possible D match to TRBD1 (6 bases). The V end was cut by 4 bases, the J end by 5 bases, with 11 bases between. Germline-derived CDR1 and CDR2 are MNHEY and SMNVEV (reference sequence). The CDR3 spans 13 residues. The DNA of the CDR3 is TGTGCCAGCAGTTCGACAGGCAGATATGGCTACACCTTC. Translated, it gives CASSSTGRYGYTF.

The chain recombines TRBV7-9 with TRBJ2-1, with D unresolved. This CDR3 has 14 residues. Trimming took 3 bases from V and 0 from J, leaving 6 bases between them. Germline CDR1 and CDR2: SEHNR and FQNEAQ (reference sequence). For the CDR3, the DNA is TGTGCCAGCAGCTTGAAGAGCTCCTACAATGAGCAGTTCTTC. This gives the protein CASSLKSSYNEQFF.

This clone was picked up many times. The chain's CDR3 is CASSQDLGQRYSGNTIYF. The CDR3 DNA is TGCGCCAGCAGCCAAGATCTCGGACAGCGTTACTCTGGAAACACCATATATTTT. This rearrangement joins TRBV4-1 to TRBJ1-3, with a weak D call TRBD1 (6 bases). This CDR3 is built from 18 residues. The germline CDR1 and CDR2 sequences are MGHRA and YSYEKL. Trimming pared 0 bases from V and 0 bases from J, leaving 15 bases between.

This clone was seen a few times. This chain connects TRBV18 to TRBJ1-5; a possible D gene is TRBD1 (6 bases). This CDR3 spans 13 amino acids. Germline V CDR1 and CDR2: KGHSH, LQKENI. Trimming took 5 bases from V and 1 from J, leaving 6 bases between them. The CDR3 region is CASSGGSNQPQHF. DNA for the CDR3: TGTGCCAGCTCAGGGGGCAGCAATCAGCCCCAGCATTTT. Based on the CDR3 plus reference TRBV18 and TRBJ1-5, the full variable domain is NAGVMQNPRHLVRRRGQEARLRCSPMKGHSHVYWYRQLPEEGLKFMVYLQKENIIDESGMPKERFSAEFPKEGPSILRIQQVVRGDSAAYFCASSGGSNQPQHFGDGTRLSIL.